The sequence of this TCR beta chain was determined in a study of T cells in Graves' hyperthyroidism and ophthalmopathy. Study results and limitations: Ophthalmopathy was distinguished from stable hyperthyroidism by 13 V-J signatures.

At least ten counts were recorded for this clonotype. Its target is not known. Germline V CDR1 and CDR2: SGHRS, YFSETQ. This CDR3 is built from 14 residues. V gave up 4 bases and J gave up 10 bases, with 18 bases separating them. Patients aged 18 to 65 had newly diagnosed hyperthyroidism that had lasted under 2 months. Extraction of PBMCs used roughly 9.3 ml of fresh peripheral blood. TCR beta CDR3 region amplification was performed from RNA transcripts. When the TCR CDR3 underwent first-round RT-PCR, the HTBI primer set was used. Using its own MiXCR run on the multiplex PCR reads, TCRdb lists one record per CDR3 protein. The sample lists 250,000 to 300,000 distinct CDR3 sequences, roughly 15% occurring once.

The J gene is TRBJ2-1, the V gene TRBV5-1; tentative D call: TRBD2 (6 bases). The sample comprised blood. This receptor was obtained from a woman aged 40 to 50 with Graves' hyperthyroidism. The DNA for the CDR3 is TGCGCCAGCAGCCCCCAAACTAGCTCTGAGGAGCAGTTCTTC. It encodes CASSPQTSSEEQFF.